This T cell receptor (beta chain) was recorded in a study of blood T cell repertoires in COVID-19. Study at large: Italy, Spain and the United States were the sources of the convalescent and acute COVID-19 samples. The cDNA or gDNA used as material had been derived from T cells, B-cell-depleted T cells, or PBMCs.

CDR1 and CDR2 (germline): SGHDT, YYEEEE. Trimming took 5 bases from V and 0 from J; bases not matched to a gene: 8. The length of the CDR3 is 16 residues. As originally analysed: Amplified reference gene primers provided the basis for estimating nucleated cell counts. Method: immunoSEQ multiplex PCR; TCRdb's copy keeps in-frame clones and lacks some. The DNA was the basis for D and trimming; V, J and clone size are from that table. The sample contains about 150,000 clones, over 75% of which appear only once. Seattle enrolled patients during active infection and tracked them longitudinally. Input material: peripheral blood. The receptor was isolated from a man between 60 and 75 years old with COVID-19, enrolled during active disease. The V and J genes are TRBV5-6 and TRBJ1-2, with TRBD1 matching over 9 bases. The CDR3 DNA reads as TGTGCCAGCAGGGGGGGACAGGGCCAATCTAACTATGGCTACACCTTC. This translates into CASRGGQGQSNYGYTF.